A selection of T cell receptor beta chains follows, all from one sample in a study of shared clonotypes between healthy human individuals. Produced via immunoSEQ multiplex PCR; TCRdb's table is partial and in-frame only. The table includes about 2 million clones, 90% to 95% detected once. The specimen was naive CD4+ T cells sorted from blood. These receptors were obtained from a man aged 18 to 29 in good health. CDR3s leave out the opening cysteine and the closing phenylalanine or tryptophan.

j_gene: TRBJ2-3
v_gene: TRBV7-9
CDR3aa: ASSFNRGYTDTQY

j_gene: TRBJ1-2
v_gene: TRBV27
CDR3aa: ASSRDPGGVYGYT

j_gene: TRBJ2-2
v_gene: TRBV19
CDR3aa: ASSLGDRVNTGELF

j_gene: TRBJ2-7
v_gene: TRBV5-1
CDR3aa: ASSPGDSPYEQY

j_gene: TRBJ1-6
v_gene: TRBV6-5
CDR3aa: ASTGGSGNSPLH

j_gene: TRBJ2-1
v_gene: TRBV5-1
CDR3aa: ASRQASYNEQF

j_gene: TRBJ2-4
v_gene: TRBV28
CDR3aa: ASSSGWTDIQY

j_gene: TRBJ2-5
v_gene: TRBV5-4
CDR3aa: ASSSPGQGLQETQY

j_gene: TRBJ2-7
v_gene: TRBV10-3
CDR3aa: AISESRTYEQY

j_gene: TRBJ1-2
v_gene: TRBV2
CDR3aa: ASMSQGRDYGYT

j_gene: TRBJ2-1
v_gene: TRBV2
CDR3aa: ASSPNGRNEQF

j_gene: TRBJ1-1
v_gene: TRBV9
CDR3aa: ASSESVTTNTEAF

j_gene: TRBJ2-1
v_gene: TRBV25-1
CDR3aa: ASSREGSSYNEQF

j_gene: TRBJ2-7
v_gene: TRBV6-5
CDR3aa: ASTPGGGGAYEQY

j_gene: TRBJ1-6
v_gene: TRBV5-4
CDR3aa: ASSLGGASYNSPLH

j_gene: TRBJ2-2
v_gene: TRBV5-1
CDR3aa: ASSLGLAGINTGELF